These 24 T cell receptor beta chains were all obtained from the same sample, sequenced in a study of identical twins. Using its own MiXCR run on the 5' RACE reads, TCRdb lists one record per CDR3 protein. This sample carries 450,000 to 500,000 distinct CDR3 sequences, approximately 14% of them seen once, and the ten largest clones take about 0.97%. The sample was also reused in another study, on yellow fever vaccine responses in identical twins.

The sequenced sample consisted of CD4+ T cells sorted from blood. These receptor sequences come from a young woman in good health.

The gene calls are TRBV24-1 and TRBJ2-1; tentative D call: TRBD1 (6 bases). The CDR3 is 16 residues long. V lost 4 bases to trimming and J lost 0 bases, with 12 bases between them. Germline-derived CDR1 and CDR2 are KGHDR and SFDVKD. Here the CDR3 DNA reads TGTGCCACCAGTGACCCGGGACACAGCTCCTACAATGAGCAGTTCTTC. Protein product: CATSDPGHSSYNEQFF.

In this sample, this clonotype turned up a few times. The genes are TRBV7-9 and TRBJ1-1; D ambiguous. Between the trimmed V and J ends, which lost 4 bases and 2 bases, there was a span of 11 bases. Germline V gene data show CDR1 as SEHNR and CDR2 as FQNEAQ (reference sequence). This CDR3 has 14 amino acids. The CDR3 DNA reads TGTGCCAGCAGCTCCACAGATACAAACACTGAAGCTTTCTTT. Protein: CASSSTDTNTEAFF. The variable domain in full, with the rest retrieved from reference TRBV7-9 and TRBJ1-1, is DTGVSQNPRHKITKRGQNVTFRCDPISEHNRLYWYRQTLGQGPEFLTYFQNEAQLEKSRLLSDRFSAERPKGSFSTLEIQRTEQGDSAMYLCASSSTDTNTEAFFGQGTRLTVV.

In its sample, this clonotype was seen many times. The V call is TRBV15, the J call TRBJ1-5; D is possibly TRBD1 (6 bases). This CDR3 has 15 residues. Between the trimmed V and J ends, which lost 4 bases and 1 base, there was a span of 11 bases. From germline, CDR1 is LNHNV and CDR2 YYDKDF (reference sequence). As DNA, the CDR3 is TGTGCCACCAGCATTCACAGGGTCAGCAATCAGCCCCAGCATTTT. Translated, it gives CATSIHRVSNQPQHF.

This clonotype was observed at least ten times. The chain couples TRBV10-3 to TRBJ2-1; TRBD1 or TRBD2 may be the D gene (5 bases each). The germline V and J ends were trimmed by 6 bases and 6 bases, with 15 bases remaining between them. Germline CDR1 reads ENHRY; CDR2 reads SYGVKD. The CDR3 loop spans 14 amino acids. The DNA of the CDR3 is TGTGCCATCAGGGCCGGGACCCTGGGCAATGAGCAGTTCTTC. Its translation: CAIRAGTLGNEQFF.

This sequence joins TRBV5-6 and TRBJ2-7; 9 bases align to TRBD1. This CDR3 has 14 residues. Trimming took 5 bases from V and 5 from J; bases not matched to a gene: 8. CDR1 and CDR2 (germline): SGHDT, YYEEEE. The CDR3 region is CASRNRGPLHEQYF. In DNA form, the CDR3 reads TGTGCCAGCAGGAACAGGGGGCCCCTACACGAGCAGTACTTC.

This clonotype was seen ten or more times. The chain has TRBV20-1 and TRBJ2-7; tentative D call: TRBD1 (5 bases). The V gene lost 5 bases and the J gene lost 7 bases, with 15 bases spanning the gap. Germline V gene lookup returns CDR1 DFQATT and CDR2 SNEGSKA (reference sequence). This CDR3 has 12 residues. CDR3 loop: CSAPIAYREQYF. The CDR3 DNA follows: TGCAGTGCTCCTATCGCCTACAGGGAGCAGTACTTC.

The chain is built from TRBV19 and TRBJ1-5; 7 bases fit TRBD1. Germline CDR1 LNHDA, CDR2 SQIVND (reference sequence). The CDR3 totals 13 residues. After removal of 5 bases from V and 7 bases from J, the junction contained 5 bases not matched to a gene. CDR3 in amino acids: CASSVDRDQPQHF. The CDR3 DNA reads TGTGCCAGTAGTGTCGACAGGGACCAGCCCCAGCATTTT.

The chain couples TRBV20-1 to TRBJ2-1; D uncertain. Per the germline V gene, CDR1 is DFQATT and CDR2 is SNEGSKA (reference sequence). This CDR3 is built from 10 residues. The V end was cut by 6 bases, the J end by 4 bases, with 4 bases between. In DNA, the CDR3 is TGCAGTGCCACATACAATGAGCAGTTCTTC. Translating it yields CSATYNEQFF.

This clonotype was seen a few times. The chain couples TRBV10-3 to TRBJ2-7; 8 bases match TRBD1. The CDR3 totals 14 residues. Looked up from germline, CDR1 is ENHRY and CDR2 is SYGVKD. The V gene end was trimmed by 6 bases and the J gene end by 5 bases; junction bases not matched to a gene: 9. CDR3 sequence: CAIRTQGEVHEQYF. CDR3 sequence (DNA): TGTGCCATCAGGACACAGGGGGAGGTCCACGAGCAGTACTTC.

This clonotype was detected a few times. Here the CDR3 DNA reads TGCAGCGTTGAACCACCCGGGACAGGGGGTGACTACTATGGCTACACCTTC. Protein: CSVEPPGTGGDYYGYTF. The V gene is TRBV29-1, the J gene TRBJ1-2; TRBD1 matches 11 bases. The germline V gene has CDR1 SQVTM and CDR2 ANQGSEA. The CDR3 runs to 17 residues. V lost 2 bases and J lost 3; bases outside the gene matches: 11.

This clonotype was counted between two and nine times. CDR3: CASSSRTAKNIQYF. The DNA of the CDR3 is TGTGCCAGCAGTTCCCGGACAGCCAAAAACATTCAGTACTTC. V and J are TRBV27 and TRBJ2-4; no clear D gene. Germline V lookup: CDR1 MNHEY, CDR2 SMNVEV (reference sequence). CDR3 size: 14 residues. The V gene lost 4 bases and the J gene lost 0 bases, with 7 bases spanning the gap.

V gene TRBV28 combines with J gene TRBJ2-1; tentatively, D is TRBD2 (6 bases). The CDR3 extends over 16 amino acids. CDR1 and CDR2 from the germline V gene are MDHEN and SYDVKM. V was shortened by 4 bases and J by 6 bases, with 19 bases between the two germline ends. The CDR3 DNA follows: TGTGCCAGCAGTTCCTGGACTAACGGGAGAACCAATGAGCAGTTCTTC. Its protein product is CASSSWTNGRTNEQFF.

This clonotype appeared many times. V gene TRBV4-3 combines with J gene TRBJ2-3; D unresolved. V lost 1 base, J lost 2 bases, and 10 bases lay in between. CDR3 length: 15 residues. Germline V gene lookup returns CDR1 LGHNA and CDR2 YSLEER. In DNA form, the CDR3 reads TGCGCCAGCAGCCAAGGAGTGGGGTTCACAGATACGCAGTATTTT. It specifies CASSQGVGFTDTQYF.

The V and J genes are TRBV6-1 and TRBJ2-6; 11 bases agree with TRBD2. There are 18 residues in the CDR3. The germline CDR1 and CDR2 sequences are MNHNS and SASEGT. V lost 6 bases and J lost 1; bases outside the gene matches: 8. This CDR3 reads CASSPSLAGVSGANVLTF. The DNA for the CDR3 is TGTGCCAGCAGCCCCTCACTAGCGGGAGTATCTGGGGCCAACGTCCTGACTTTC.

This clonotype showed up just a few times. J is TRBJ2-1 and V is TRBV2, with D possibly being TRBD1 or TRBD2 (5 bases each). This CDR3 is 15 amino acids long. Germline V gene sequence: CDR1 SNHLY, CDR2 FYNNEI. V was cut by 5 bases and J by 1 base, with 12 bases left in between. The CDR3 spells CASSPTEGSYNEQFF. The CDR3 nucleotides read TGTGCCAGCAGTCCGACAGAGGGGTCCTACAATGAGCAGTTCTTC.

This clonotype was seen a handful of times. CDR3 region: CASSRFGEPQHF. The CDR3 nucleotides are TGTGCCAGCAGCCGCTTCGGGGAGCCCCAGCATTTT. The genes are TRBV6-5 and TRBJ1-5; D is uncertain. This CDR3 is 12 amino acids long. From germline, CDR1 is MNHEY and CDR2 SVGAGI. The V end was cut by 6 bases, the J end by 8 bases, with 11 bases between.

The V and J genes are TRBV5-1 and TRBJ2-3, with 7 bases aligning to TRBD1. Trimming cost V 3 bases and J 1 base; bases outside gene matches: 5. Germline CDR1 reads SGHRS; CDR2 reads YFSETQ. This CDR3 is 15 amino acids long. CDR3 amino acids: CASSWQGVGTDTQYF. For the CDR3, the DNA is TGCGCCAGCAGCTGGCAGGGGGTTGGCACAGATACGCAGTATTTT. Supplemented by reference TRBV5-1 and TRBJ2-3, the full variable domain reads KAGVTQTPRYLIKTRGQQVTLSCSPISGHRSVSWYQQTPGQGLQFLFEYFSETQRNKGNFPGRFSGRQFSNSRSEMNVSTLELGDSALYLCASSWQGVGTDTQYFGPGTRLTVL.

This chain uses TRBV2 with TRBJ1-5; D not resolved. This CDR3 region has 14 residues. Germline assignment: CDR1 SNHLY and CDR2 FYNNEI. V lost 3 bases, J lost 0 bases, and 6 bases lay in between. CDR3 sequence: CASSDGDSNQPQHF. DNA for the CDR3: TGTGCCAGCAGTGATGGGGATAGCAATCAGCCCCAGCATTTT.

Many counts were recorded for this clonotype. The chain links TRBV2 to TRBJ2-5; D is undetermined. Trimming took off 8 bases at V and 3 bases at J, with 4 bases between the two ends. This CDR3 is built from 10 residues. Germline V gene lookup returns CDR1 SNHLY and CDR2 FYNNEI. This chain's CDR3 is CASLEETQYF. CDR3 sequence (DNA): TGTGCCAGCCTGGAAGAGACCCAGTACTTC.

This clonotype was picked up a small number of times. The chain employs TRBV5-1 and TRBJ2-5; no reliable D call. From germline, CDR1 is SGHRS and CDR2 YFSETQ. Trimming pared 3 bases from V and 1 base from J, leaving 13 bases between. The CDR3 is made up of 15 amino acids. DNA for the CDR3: TGCGCCAGCAGCTCCCTCGGACCAGCCCAAGAGACCCAGTACTTC. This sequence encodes CASSSLGPAQETQYF. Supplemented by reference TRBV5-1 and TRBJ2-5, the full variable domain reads KAGVTQTPRYLIKTRGQQVTLSCSPISGHRSVSWYQQTPGQGLQFLFEYFSETQRNKGNFPGRFSGRQFSNSRSEMNVSTLELGDSALYLCASSSLGPAQETQYFGPGTRLLVL.

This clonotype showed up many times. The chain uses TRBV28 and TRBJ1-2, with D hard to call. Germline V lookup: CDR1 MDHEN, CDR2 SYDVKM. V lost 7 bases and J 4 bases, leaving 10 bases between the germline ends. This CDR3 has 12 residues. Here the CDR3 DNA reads TGTGCCAGCACCCCCCTCGGCTATGGCTACACCTTC. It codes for CASTPLGYGYTF.

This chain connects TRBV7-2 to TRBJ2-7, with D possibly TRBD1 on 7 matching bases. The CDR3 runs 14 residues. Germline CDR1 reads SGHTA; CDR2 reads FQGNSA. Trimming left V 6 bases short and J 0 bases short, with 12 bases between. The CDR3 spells CASRPGGSSYEQYF. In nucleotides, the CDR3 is TGTGCCAGCAGACCAGGGGGGAGCTCCTACGAGCAGTACTTC.

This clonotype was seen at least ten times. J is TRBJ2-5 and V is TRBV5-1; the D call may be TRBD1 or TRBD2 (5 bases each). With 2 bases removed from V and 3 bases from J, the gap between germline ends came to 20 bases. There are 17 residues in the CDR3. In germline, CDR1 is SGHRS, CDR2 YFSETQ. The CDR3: CASSFKGSGYSEETQYF. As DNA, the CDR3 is TGCGCCAGCAGCTTTAAGGGGTCGGGGTATTCTGAAGAGACCCAGTACTTC.

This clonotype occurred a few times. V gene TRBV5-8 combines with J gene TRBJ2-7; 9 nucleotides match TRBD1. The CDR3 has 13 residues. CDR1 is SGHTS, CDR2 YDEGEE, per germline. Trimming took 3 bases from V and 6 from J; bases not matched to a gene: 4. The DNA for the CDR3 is TGTGCCAGCAGCTCCGGGACAGGGCTCGAGCAGTACTTC. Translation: CASSSGTGLEQYF.